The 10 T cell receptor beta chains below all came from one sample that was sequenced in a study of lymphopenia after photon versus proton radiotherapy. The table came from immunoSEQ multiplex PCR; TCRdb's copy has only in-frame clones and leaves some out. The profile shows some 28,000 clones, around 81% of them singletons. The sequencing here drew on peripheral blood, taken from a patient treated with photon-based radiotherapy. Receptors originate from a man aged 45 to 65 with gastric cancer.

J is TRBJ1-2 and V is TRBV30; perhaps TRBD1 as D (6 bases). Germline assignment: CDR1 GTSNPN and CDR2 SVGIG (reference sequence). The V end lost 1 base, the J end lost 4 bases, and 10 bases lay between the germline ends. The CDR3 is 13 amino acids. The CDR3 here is CAWSGPTGYGYTF. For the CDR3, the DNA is TGTGCCTGGAGTGGCCCGACAGGCTATGGCTACACCTTC.

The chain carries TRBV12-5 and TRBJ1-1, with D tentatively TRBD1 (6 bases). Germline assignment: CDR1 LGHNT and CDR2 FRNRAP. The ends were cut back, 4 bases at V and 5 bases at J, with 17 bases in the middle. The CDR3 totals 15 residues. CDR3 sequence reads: CASGWIRGFRTEAFF. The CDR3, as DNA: TGTGCTAGTGGTTGGATAAGGGGGTTCCGGACTGAAGCTTTCTTT. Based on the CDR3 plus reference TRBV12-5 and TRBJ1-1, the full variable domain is DARVTQTPRHKVTEMGQEVTMRCQPILGHNTVFWYRQTMMQGLELLAYFRNRAPLDDSGMPKDRFSAEMPDATLATLKIQPSEPRDSAVYFCASGWIRGFRTEAFFGQGTRLTVV.

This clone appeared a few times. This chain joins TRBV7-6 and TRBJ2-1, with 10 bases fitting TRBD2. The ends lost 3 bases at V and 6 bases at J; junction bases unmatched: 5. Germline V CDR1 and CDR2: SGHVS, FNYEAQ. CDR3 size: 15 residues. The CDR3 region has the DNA TGTGCCAGCAGCTTTAGCGGGGGGAGTCCCAATGAGCAGTTCTTC. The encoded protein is CASSFSGGSPNEQFF.

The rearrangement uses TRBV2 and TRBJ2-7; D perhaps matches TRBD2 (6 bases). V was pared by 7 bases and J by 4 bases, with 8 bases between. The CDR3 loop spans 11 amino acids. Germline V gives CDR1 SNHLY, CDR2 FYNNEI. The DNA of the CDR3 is TGTGCCAGCACGGCGGGGTACGAGCAGTACTTC. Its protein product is CASTAGYEQYF.

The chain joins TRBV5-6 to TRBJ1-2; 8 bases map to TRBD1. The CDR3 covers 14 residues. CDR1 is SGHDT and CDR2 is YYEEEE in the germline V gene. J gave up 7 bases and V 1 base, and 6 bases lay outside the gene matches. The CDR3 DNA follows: TGTGCCAGCAGCTTGCTAGCGACAGGGGTTGGCTACACCTTC. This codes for CASSLLATGVGYTF. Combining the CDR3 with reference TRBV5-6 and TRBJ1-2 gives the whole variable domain DAGVTQSPTHLIKTRGQQVTLRCSPKSGHDTVSWYQQALGQGPQFIFQYYEEEERQRGNFPDRFSGHQFPNYSSELNVNALLLGDSALYLCASSLLATGVGYTFGSGTRLTVV.

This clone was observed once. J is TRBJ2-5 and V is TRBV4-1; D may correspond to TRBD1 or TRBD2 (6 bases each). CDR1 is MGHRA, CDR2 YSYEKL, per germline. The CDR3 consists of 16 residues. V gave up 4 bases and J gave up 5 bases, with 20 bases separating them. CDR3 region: CASSLSGGRMYETQYF. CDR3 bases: TGCGCCAGCAGCCTGTCTGGGGGGCGCATGTATGAGACCCAGTACTTC.

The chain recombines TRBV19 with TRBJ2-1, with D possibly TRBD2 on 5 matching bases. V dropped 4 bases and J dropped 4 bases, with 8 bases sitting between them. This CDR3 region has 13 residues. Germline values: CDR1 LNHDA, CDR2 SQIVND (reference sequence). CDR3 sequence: CASSTDLYNEQFF. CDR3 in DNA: TGTGCCAGTAGTACGGACTTATACAATGAGCAGTTCTTC.

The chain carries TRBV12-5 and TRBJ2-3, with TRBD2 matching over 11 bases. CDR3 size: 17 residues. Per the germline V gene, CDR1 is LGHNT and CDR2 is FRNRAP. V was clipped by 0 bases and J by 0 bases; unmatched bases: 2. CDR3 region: CASGLVRTSGSTDTQYF. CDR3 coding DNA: TGTGCTAGTGGTTTGGTACGGACTAGCGGGAGCACAGATACGCAGTATTTT.

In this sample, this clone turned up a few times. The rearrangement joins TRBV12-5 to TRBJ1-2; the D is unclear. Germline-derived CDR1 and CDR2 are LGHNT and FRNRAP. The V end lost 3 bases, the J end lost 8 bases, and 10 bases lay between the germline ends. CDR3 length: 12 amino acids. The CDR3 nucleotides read TGTGCTAGTGGTTTAGGGCTGTGGGGCTACACCTTC. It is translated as CASGLGLWGYTF.

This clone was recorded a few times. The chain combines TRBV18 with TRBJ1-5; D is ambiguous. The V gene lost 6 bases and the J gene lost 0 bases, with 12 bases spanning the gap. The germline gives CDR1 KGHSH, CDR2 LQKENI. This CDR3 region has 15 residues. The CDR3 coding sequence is TGTGCCAGCTCCCTTACAGTCGGTAGCAATCAGCCCCAGCATTTT. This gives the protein CASSLTVGSNQPQHF.